This record looks at one T cell receptor (beta chain) sequence and its context. The data derive from a study of shared T cell receptors in the human thymus. Here immunoSEQ multiplex PCR was the method, and the copy in TCRdb shows in-frame clones only, minus some. The sample yields over 350,000 clones, approximately 95% seen once. The CDR3 is 14 amino acids. Germline CDR1 SEHNR, CDR2 FQNEAQ (reference sequence). V shed 7 bases and J 2 bases; nucleotides not matched to a gene: 7. This clonotype was obtained from a human donor. Source material: thymocytes. The V and J genes are TRBV7-9 and TRBJ2-7; 8 positions agree with TRBD2. CDR3 loop: CASTRAGGPYEQYF. CDR3 DNA sequence: TGTGCCAGCACCAGGGCGGGGGGCCCCTACGAGCAGTACTTC. Complete variable domain (other parts from reference TRBV7-9 and TRBJ2-7): DTGVSQNPRHKITKRGQNVTFRCDPISEHNRLYWYRQTLGQGPEFLTYFQNEAQLEKSRLLSDRFSAERPKGSFSTLEIQRTEQGDSAMYLCASTRAGGPYEQYFGPGTRLTVT.